The T cell receptor (beta chain) described here comes from a study of Tregs in tolerant kidney transplant recipients. About the research overall: A 3-day belatacept mixed lymphocyte reaction, sometimes plus 5-day graft donor restimulation, preceded CD4+CD25+CD127- sorting. Recipient cells were told from donor cells by antibody staining. General observations from the study: No direct test of biological reproducibility was done here. Validation in larger populations is needed because few patients were studied.

Details on this clone: Its antigen is unidentified.

Clones were read by immunoSEQ multiplex PCR, and TCRdb kept only the in-frame ones, dropping some. The table records more than 25,000 clones, 70% to 85% of them present only once. Looked up from germline, CDR1 is ENHRY and CDR2 is SYGVKD. Trimming stripped 6 bases from V and 3 bases from J, with 18 bases between. CDR3 length: 15 residues. Sequencing was done on a sample of Tregs from blood cultured with allogeneic cells. V is TRBV10-3 and J is TRBJ2-7; D remains ambiguous. This TCR came from a human donor in good health. This CDR3 is CAISLGPRSNYEQYF. Here the CDR3 DNA reads TGTGCCATCAGCCTCGGCCCCCGCTCGAACTACGAGCAGTACTTC.